This entry describes one T cell receptor beta chain. No cognate antigen has been identified for it. Base qualities are not recorded, but no much larger clone differs from it by a single base. Healthy HIV-negative adults with no recently reported acute infections or vaccinations were included as donors. Every donor was a Caucasian adult living in Nashville, Tennessee, USA. For unsorted samples, some 90 million PBMCs were counted and genomic DNA was extracted with the QIAamp DNA Blood Mini kit. After blood collection by leukapheresis, PBMCs were isolated using Ficoll-Histopaque density gradient centrifugation and then cryopreserved in the vapor phase of liquid nitrogen. The data belong to a study of shared clonotypes between healthy human individuals (dated by TCRdb to the early 2020s). Notes on the research overall: The cohort comprised a couple of women and three men aged 18 to 49 years. Different laboratories and diverse techniques were used to prepare libraries and sequence TCR repertoires, to increase sequencing depth and limit assay-specific biases. Between about 0.85 and 9.5 billion PBMCs per donor were obtained by leukapheresis. To estimate repertoire size and how much clonotypes are shared between individuals, the study performed deep sequencing of blood TCR repertoires from roughly five healthy adults.

Results the study describes overall, beyond this receptor: The small number of donors limited the genetic and exposure-history diversity represented. Sampling was restricted to blood, and TCR repertoires in tissues likely differ from the TCR repertoires found in blood. Pairwise subsampling indicated that sequencing depth was expected to affect the degree of clonotype sharing among donors.

Using the deep immunoSEQ assay, TCR CDR3 regions were amplified from genomic DNA by multiplex PCR. For each cell subset, the extracted genomic DNA was distributed evenly across all wells of several immunoSEQ 96-well plates, and each plate served as one replicate. Each replicate PCR for unsorted PBMC received 300 to 350 ng genomic DNA, equal to approximately 30,000 T cell genomes. Ten immunoSEQ deep assay plates were used to sequence the unsorted PBMC genomic DNA. The purified libraries were quantified using a Qubit 3.0 fluorometer, sized with a Bioanalyzer 2100, and then quantified again using the KAPA Library Quantification kit. A separate single-read 150-cycle Illumina NextSeq 550 flow cell was used to sequence each immunoSEQ 96-well plate. In the source study's methods: Because the immunoSEQ output included only junctional sequences and no quality scores, the filtering could not be the same as the filtering used for full-length reads. Sequences were annotated with PyIR, a Python wrapper for IgBLAST v1.9, and V/J genes and CDR3 were assigned using IMGT germline references. Any read was removed if the V/J assignment was weak (E-value above 1e-6), the CDR3 was missing, or the read contained stop codons, out-of-frame junctions, or ambiguous translated residues. V3J clonotypes were defined as sequences sharing the same inferred V gene, J gene, and CDR3 amino acid sequence. To compute the percentage overlap between repertoires, the number of shared unique clonotypes was divided by the size of the smaller repertoire. Richness of each repertoire was evaluated using RTK rarefaction, the Chao1 estimator, and Recon v2.1 estimates of unobserved clonotypes. TCRdb retrieved this table from immuneACCESS and kept in-frame rearrangements only. Not all clones are present; in checked studies, unresolved V genes account for under half, and no reason is known for the remainder. V and J calls and clone size are as listed in that table; D and trimming were resolved from the DNA. The sample records around 480,000 clones, roughly 85% of which are singletons. The top ten constitute around 12% of the sample.

The germline V gene specifies MGHRA as CDR1 and YSYEKL as CDR2. For this chain, trimming is 2 bases at the V end and 0 bases at the J end, and the number of junction bases without a gene match is 2. CDR3 length: 16 amino acids, cysteine to phenylalanine. The kept DNA is CDR3 alone, 48 bases in frame from the first base. This clonotype originated in a woman aged 35 to 49 in good health. Some clones in this sample may be carry-over from other donors' samples. The material sequenced was PBMCs. The chain couples TRBV4-1 to TRBJ2-1, with 9 middle bases fitting TRBD2. The DNA sequence reads TGCGCCAGCAGCCAATTAGCGGGAGTCTCCTACAATGAGCAGTTCTTC. Translation gives CASSQLAGVSYNEQFF.